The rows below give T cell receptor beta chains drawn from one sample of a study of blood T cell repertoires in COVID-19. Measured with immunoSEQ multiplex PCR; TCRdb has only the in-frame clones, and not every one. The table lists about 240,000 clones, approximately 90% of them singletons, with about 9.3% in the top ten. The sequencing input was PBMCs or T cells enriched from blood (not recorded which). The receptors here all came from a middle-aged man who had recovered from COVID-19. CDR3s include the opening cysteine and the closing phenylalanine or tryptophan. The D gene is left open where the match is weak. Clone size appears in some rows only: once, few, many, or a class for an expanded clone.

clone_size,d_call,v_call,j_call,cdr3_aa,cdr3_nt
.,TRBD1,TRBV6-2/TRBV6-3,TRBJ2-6,CASSYSDRAGANVLTF,TGTGCCAGCAGTTACTCCGACAGGGCTGGGGCCAACGTCCTGACTTTC
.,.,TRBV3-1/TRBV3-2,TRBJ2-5,CASSPSLVRETQYF,TGTGCCAGCAGCCCTTCTCTTGTTCGGGAGACCCAGTACTTC
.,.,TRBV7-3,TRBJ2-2,CASSLMPTTANTGELFF,TGTGCCAGCAGCTTAATGCCGACAACAGCGAACACCGGGGAGCTGTTTTTT
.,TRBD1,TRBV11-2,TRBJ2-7,CASSLEGTGLGEQYF,TGTGCCAGCAGCTTAGAGGGGACAGGTCTCGGCGAGCAGTACTTC
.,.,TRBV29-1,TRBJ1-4,CSAIRQSNEKLFF,TGCAGCGCCATAAGACAGTCCAATGAAAAACTGTTTTTT
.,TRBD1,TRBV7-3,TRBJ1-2,CASSPDRDYGYTF,TGTGCCAGCAGCCCGGACAGGGACTATGGCTACACCTTC
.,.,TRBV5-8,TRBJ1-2,CASSQYTRRGGYTF,TGTGCCAGCAGCCAATACACCCGGAGGGGCGGCTACACCTTC
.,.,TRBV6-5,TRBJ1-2,CASGDLEGYTF,TGTGCCAGCGGCGACTTGGAGGGCTACACCTTC
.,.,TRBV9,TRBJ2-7,CASSVGPEVYEQYF,TGTGCCAGCAGCGTAGGGCCAGAAGTATACGAGCAGTACTTC
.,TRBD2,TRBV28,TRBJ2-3,CASSFTGLAGGLTDTQYF,TGTGCCAGCAGTTTCACAGGACTAGCGGGGGGTTTGACAGATACGCAGTATTTT
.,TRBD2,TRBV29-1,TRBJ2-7,CSGRLGLAGAGEQYF,TGCAGCGGCCGGCTAGGACTAGCGGGAGCTGGCGAGCAGTACTTC
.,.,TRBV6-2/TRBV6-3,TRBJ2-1,CASSYFDSYNEQFF,TGTGCCAGCAGTTACTTCGACAGCTACAATGAGCAGTTCTTC
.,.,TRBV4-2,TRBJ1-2,CASSQEVGDYGYTF,TGTGCCAGCAGCCAAGAGGTAGGGGACTATGGCTACACCTTC
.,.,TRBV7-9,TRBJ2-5,CASSSPRETQYF,TGTGCCAGCAGCTCCCCCCGAGAGACCCAGTACTTC
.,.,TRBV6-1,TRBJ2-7,CASSEALNYEQYF,TGTGCCAGCAGTGAAGCATTAAACTACGAGCAGTACTTC
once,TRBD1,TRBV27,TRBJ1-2,CASSQIIGTGVYGYTF,TGTGCCAGCAGTCAAATAATCGGGACAGGGGTCTATGGCTACACCTTC
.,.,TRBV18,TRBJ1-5,CASSPKQGNQPQHF,TGTGCCAGCTCCCCAAAGCAGGGGAATCAGCCCCAGCATTTT
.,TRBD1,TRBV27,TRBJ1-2,CATTAGDRAYGYTF,TGTGCCACCACTGCCGGGGACAGGGCCTATGGCTACACCTTC
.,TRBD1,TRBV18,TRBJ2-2,CASSPRTGGTNTGELFF,TGTGCCAGCTCACCACGGACAGGGGGCACGAACACCGGGGAGCTGTTTTTT
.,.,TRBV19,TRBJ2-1,CASSIVRGGGNEQFF,TGTGCCAGTAGTATAGTCCGGGGAGGAGGGAATGAGCAGTTCTTC
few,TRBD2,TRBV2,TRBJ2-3,CASRATSVGTDTQYF,TGTGCCAGCAGAGCGACTAGCGTCGGCACAGATACGCAGTATTTT
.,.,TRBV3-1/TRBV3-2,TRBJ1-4,CASSQEYPGANEKLFF,TGTGCCAGCAGCCAAGAATACCCGGGGGCTAATGAAAAACTGTTTTTT
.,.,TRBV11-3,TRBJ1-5,CASSRARGQPQHF,TGTGCCAGCAGCCGTGCCCGGGGGCAGCCCCAGCATTTT
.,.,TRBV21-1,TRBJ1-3,CASSKVGTGSNTIYF,.
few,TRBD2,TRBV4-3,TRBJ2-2,CASSQDGAGVRTGELFF,TGCGCCAGCAGCCAAGATGGAGCGGGAGTGCGGACCGGGGAGCTGTTTTTT
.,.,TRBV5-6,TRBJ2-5,CASSADNQETQYF,TGTGCCAGCAGCGCAGACAACCAAGAGACCCAGTACTTC
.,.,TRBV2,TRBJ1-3,CASSEGRGGNTIYF,TGTGCCAGCAGTGAAGGCAGGGGAGGAAACACCATATATTTT
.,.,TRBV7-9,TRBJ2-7,CASSLVSNPGYEQYF,TGTGCCAGCAGCTTAGTGTCTAACCCGGGCTACGAGCAGTACTTC
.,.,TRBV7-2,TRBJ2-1,CASSRSSTGEQFF,TGTGCCAGCAGCAGGAGTAGCACTGGTGAGCAGTTCTTC
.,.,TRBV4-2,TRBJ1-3,CASSQDLSVRGYSGNTIYF,TGTGCCAGCAGCCAAGATTTGTCTGTCAGGGGATATTCTGGAAACACCATATATTTT
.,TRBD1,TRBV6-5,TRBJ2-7,CASSRQGLIYEQYF,TGTGCCAGCAGCAGACAGGGGTTGATCTACGAGCAGTACTTC
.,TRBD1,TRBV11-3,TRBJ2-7,CASSLNRDRGPRSTYEQYF,TGTGCCAGCAGCTTAAACCGGGACAGGGGGCCCCGTTCCACCTACGAGCAGTACTTC
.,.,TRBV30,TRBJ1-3,CAWGSGANSGNTIYF,TGTGCCTGGGGGTCAGGGGCTAACTCTGGAAACACCATATATTTT
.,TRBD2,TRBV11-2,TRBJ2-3,CASSLTGTSGAIDTQYF,TGTGCCAGCAGCTTAACCGGGACTAGCGGGGCCATAGATACGCAGTATTTT
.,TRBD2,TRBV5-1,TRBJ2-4,CASSLEGSGIAKNIQYF,TGCGCCAGCAGCTTGGAAGGTAGCGGGATAGCCAAAAACATTCAGTACTTC
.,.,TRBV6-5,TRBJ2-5,CASSSGRGGGQETQYF,TGTGCCAGCAGTTCCGGCCGTGGAGGTGGACAAGAGACCCAGTACTTC
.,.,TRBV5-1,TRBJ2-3,CASSLAGGGGPLDTQYF,TGCGCCAGCAGCTTGGCGGGGGGCGGGGGTCCTCTAGATACGCAGTATTTT
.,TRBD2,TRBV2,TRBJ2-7,CASSEELAGSYEQYF,TGTGCCAGCAGTGAAGAACTAGCGGGTTCCTACGAGCAGTACTTC
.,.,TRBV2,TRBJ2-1,CASSEGPRLEGQFF,TGTGCCAGCAGTGAAGGGCCCCGATTGGAGGGGCAGTTCTTC
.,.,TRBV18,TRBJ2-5,CASSPVNNQETQYF,TGTGCCAGCTCACCAGTTAACAACCAAGAGACCCAGTACTTC
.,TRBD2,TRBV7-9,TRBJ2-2,CASSAHRAGAGELFF,TGTGCCAGCAGCGCCCACCGGGCGGGAGCCGGGGAGCTGTTTTTT
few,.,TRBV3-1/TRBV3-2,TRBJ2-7,CASSQGGRYEQYF,TGTGCCAGCAGCCAAGGAGGGAGGTACGAGCAGTACTTC
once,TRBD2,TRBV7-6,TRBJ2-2,CASRIAGANTGELFF,TGTGCCAGCAGAATAGCGGGAGCCAACACCGGGGAGCTGTTTTTT
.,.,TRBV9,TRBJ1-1,CASSVVSRVDEAFF,TGTGCCAGCAGCGTAGTTTCCCGGGTGGATGAAGCTTTCTTT
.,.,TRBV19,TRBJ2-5,CASSSRDIGGETQYF,TGTGCCAGTAGTAGCCGGGACATCGGAGGAGAGACCCAGTACTTC
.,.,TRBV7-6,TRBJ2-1,CASSPGDYNEQFF,TGTGCCAGCAGCCCCGGAGACTACAATGAGCAGTTCTTC
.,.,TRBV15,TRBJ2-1,CATSRAGFPSYNEQFF,TGTGCCACCAGCAGAGCGGGGTTTCCCTCCTACAATGAGCAGTTCTTC
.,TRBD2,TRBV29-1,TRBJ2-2,CSVGTSGRGTGELFF,TGCAGCGTTGGGACTAGCGGGAGAGGTACCGGGGAGCTGTTTTTT
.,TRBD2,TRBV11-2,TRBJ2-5,CASSLSGTKETQYF,TGTGCCAGCAGCTTATCCGGGACTAAAGAGACCCAGTACTTC
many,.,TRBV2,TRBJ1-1,CASSPVGRQDAAFF,TGTGCCAGCAGCCCAGTGGGGAGGCAGGACGCGGCTTTCTTT